These 9 T cell receptor beta chains were sequenced from one sample in a study of blood T cell repertoires in COVID-19. Here immunoSEQ multiplex PCR was the method, and the copy in TCRdb shows in-frame clones only, minus some. The sample holds a few hundred thousand clones, 82% seen once. Sequencing was performed on peripheral blood. The source is an elderly woman with acute or convalescent COVID-19.

CDR3 region: CASSQGLAGANNEQFF. CDR3 bases: TGTGCCAGCAGCCAGGGACTAGCGGGGGCCAACAATGAGCAGTTCTTC. The rearrangement joins TRBV3-1 (or the pseudogene TRBV3-2) to TRBJ2-1, with 14 bases fitting TRBD2. The J segment lost 5 bases and the V segment lost 3 bases, leaving 3 bases of the junction unmatched. Germline V CDR1 and CDR2: LGHDT, YNNKEL (reference sequence). The CDR3 is made up of 16 amino acids.

This clone was counted a few times. The rearrangement links TRBV7-9 to TRBJ2-7; a possible D gene is TRBD1 (5 bases). The CDR3 covers 19 residues. Germline CDR1 reads SEHNR; CDR2 reads FQNEAQ (reference sequence). V was shortened by 3 bases and J by 6 bases, with 30 bases between the two germline ends. This chain's CDR3 is CASSFFIGATQARALEQYF. The CDR3 region has the DNA TGTGCCAGCAGCTTCTTCATTGGTGCCACTCAGGCCAGGGCCCTCGAGCAGTACTTC. The full variable domain, completed using reference TRBV7-9 and TRBJ2-7, is DTGVSQNPRHKITKRGQNVTFRCDPISEHNRLYWYRQTLGQGPEFLTYFQNEAQLEKSRLLSDRFSAERPKGSFSTLEIQRTEQGDSAMYLCASSFFIGATQARALEQYFGPGTRLTVT.

This clone was seen only a few times. The rearrangement links TRBV7-9 to TRBJ1-1, with D possibly matching TRBD1 (5 bases). The CDR3 has 14 residues. Trimming shortened V by 5 bases and J by 5 bases, and 15 bases separated the two germline ends. Germline V gives CDR1 SEHNR, CDR2 FQNEAQ (reference sequence). DNA for the CDR3: TGTGCCAGCAGCCCCCCTGGGGGAGGTACTGAAGCTTTCTTT. Amino acids: CASSPPGGGTEAFF. Together with reference TRBV7-9 and TRBJ1-1, the CDR3 gives the full variable domain: DTGVSQNPRHKITKRGQNVTFRCDPISEHNRLYWYRQTLGQGPEFLTYFQNEAQLEKSRLLSDRFSAERPKGSFSTLEIQRTEQGDSAMYLCASSPPGGGTEAFFGQGTRLTVV.

V gene TRBV7-8 combines with J gene TRBJ1-1, with 9 positions matching TRBD1. The trim removed 5 bases at V and 4 bases at J, leaving 14 bases unmatched. The CDR3 has 17 amino acids. The V gene's germline CDR1 is SGHVS and CDR2 FQNEAQ. The CDR3 spells CASSRPGTGTPFTEAFF. The CDR3 nucleotides are TGTGCCAGCAGCCGTCCCGGGACAGGGACTCCGTTCACTGAAGCTTTCTTT.

This clone was seen only once. Written as DNA, the CDR3 is TGTGCCACCAGTGAATCGACAGGGGGGCGGAATAAGCAGTTCTTC. It is translated as CATSESTGGRNKQFF. This chain uses TRBV24-1 with TRBJ2-1, with 9 bases lining up with TRBD1. V gave up 4 bases and J gave up 11 bases; unmatched junction bases: 11. From germline, CDR1 is KGHDR and CDR2 SFDVKD. CDR3 length equals 15 residues.

Points on this clone: A read error may account for a junction end that differs from germline. Other DNA sequences in this sample translate to the same CDR3. The chain joins TRBV3-1 (or the pseudogene TRBV3-2) to TRBJ1-2; perhaps TRBD1 as D (5 bases). Germline lookup yields CDR1 LGHDT and CDR2 YNNKEL (reference sequence). The CDR3 contains 15 residues. CDR3 DNA: TGTGCCAGTAGCCAGGACTTCTCGGGGGGCTATGGCTACACCTTC. Amino acids: CASSQDFSGGYGYTF.

The chain recombines TRBV11-3 with TRBJ1-1; the D is unclear. Trimming took off 5 bases at V and 1 base at J, with 8 bases between the two ends. From germline, CDR1 is SGHNT and CDR2 YENEEA. This CDR3 is built from 13 residues. This chain's CDR3 is CASSRLRNTEAFF. CDR3 bases: TGTGCCAGCAGCCGATTGAGGAACACTGAAGCTTTCTTT.

The chain has TRBV6-4 and TRBJ2-7; possibly TRBD2 for D (6 bases). V shed 7 bases and J shed 3 bases, with 13 bases lying between them. Germline V gene lookup returns CDR1 MRHNA and CDR2 SNTAGT. The CDR3 is made up of 13 amino acids. The CDR3, as DNA: TGTGCCAGCACCGATTCGGGACTCTACGAGCAGTACTTC. This translates into CASTDSGLYEQYF.

The V call is TRBV18, the J call TRBJ1-2; 10 nucleotides match TRBD1. The ends lost 2 bases at V and 4 bases at J; junction bases unmatched: 7. This CDR3 has 16 amino acids. CDR1 and CDR2 from the germline V gene are KGHSH and LQKENI. The CDR3: CASSPYRDRGSYGYTF. As DNA, the CDR3 is TGTGCCAGCTCACCATACCGGGACAGGGGTTCCTATGGCTACACCTTC. Using reference TRBV18 and TRBJ1-2 for the parts outside the CDR3, the full variable domain is NAGVMQNPRHLVRRRGQEARLRCSPMKGHSHVYWYRQLPEEGLKFMVYLQKENIIDESGMPKERFSAEFPKEGPSILRIQQVVRGDSAAYFCASSPYRDRGSYGYTFGSGTRLTVV.